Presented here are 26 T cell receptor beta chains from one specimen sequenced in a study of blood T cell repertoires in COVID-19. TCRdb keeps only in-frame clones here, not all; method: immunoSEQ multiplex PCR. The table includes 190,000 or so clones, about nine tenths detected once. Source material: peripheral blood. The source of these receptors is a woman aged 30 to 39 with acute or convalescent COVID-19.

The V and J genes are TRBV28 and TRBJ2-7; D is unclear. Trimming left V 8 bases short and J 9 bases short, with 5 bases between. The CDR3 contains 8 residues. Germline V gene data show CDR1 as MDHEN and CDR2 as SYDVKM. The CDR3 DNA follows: TGTGCCAGCGGGCCGCAGTACTTC. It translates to CASGPQYF.

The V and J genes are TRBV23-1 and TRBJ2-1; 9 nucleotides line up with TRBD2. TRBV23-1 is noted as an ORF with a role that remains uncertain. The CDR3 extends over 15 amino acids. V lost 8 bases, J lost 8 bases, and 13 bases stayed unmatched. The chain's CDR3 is CASGRLAESAYEQFF. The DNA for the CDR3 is TGCGCCAGCGGCAGACTAGCGGAATCAGCCTATGAGCAGTTCTTC.

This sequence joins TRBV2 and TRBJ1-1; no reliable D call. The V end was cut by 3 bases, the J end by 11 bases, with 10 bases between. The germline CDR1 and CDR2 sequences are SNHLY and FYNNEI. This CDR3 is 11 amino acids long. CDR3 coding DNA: TGTGCCAGCAGTGATAGGCGGCGGGCTTTCTTT. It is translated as CASSDRRRAFF.

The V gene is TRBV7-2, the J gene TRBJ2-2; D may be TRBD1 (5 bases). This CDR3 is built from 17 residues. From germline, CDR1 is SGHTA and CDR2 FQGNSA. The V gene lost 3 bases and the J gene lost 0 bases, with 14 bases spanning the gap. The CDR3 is CASSFYGSGPNTGELFF. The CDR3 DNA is TGTGCCAGCAGCTTTTATGGTTCAGGGCCGAACACCGGGGAGCTGTTTTTT.

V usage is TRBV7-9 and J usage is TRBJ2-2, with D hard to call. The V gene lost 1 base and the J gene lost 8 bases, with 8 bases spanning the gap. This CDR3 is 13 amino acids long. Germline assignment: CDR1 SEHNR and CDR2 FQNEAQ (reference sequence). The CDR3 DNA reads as TGTGCCAGCAGCTTAGTTGGGCCGGGGGAGCTGTTTTTT. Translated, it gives CASSLVGPGELFF.

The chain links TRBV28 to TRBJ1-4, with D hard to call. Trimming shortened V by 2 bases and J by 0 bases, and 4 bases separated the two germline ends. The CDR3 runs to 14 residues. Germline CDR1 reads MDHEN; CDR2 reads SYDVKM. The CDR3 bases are TGTGCCAGCAGTTTAGTCTCAACTAATGAAAAACTGTTTTTT. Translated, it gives CASSLVSTNEKLFF.

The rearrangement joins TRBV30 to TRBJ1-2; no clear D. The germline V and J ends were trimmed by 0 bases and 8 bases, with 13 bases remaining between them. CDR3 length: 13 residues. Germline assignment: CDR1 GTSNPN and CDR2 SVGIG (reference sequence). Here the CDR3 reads CAWSVSGWRGYTF. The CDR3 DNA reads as TGTGCCTGGAGTGTATCGGGTTGGAGGGGCTACACCTTC.

The CDR3 is CASKGQGYSPLHF. CDR3 DNA: TGTGCCAGTAAGGGACAGGGCTATTCACCCCTCCACTTT. The chain couples TRBV2 to TRBJ1-6, with TRBD1 identical over 9 bases. With 9 bases clipped from V and 8 bases from J, the junction kept 5 bases outside the gene matches. CDR3 size: 13 residues. Germline V gene lookup returns CDR1 SNHLY and CDR2 FYNNEI.

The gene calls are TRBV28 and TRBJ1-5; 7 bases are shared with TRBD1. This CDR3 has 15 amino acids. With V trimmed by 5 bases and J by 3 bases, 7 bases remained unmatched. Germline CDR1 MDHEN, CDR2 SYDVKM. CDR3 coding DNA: TGTGCCAGCAGTCGCGGGACAGCCTACAATCAGCCCCAGCATTTT. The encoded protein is CASSRGTAYNQPQHF. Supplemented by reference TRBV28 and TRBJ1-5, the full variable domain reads DVKVTQSSRYLVKRTGEKVFLECVQDMDHENMFWYRQDPGLGLRLIYFSYDVKMKEKGDIPEGYSVSREKKERFSLILESASTNQTSMYLCASSRGTAYNQPQHFGDGTRLSIL.

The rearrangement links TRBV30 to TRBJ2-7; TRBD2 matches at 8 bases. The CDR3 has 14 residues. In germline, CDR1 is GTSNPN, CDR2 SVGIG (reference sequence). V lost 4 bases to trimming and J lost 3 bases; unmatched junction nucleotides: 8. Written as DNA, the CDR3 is TGTGCCTGGAATATAGCGGGACCCTTCTACGAGCAGTACTTC. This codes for CAWNIAGPFYEQYF. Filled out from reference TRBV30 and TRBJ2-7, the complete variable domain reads SQTIHQWPATLVQPVGSPLSLECTVEGTSNPNLYWYRQAAGRGLQLLFYSVGIGQISSEVPQNLSASRPQDRQFILSSKKLLLSDSGFYLCAWNIAGPFYEQYFGPGTRLTVT.

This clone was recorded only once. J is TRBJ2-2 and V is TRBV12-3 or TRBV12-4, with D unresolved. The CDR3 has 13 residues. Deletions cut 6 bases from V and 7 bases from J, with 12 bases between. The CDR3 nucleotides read TGTGCCAGCAGAGGTCTAGTTGGCGGGGAGCTGTTTTTT. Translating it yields CASRGLVGGELFF.

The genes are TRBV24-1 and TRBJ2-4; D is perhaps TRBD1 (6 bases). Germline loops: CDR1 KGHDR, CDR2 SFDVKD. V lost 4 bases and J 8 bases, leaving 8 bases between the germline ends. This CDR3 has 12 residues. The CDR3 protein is CATSEGGHIQYF. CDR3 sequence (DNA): TGTGCCACCAGTGAAGGGGGACACATTCAGTACTTC.

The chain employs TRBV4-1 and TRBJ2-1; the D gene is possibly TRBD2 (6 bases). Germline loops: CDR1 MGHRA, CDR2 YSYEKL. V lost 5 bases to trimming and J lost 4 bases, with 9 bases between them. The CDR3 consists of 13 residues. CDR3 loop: CASSKTSYNEQFF. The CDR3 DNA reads TGCGCCAGCAGCAAGACTAGTTACAATGAGCAGTTCTTC.

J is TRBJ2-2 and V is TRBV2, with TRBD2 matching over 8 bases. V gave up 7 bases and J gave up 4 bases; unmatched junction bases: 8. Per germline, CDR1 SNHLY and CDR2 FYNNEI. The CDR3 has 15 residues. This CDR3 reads CASNLGLVSTGELFF. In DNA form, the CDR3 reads TGTGCCAGCAACTTGGGACTAGTTTCCACCGGGGAGCTGTTTTTT.

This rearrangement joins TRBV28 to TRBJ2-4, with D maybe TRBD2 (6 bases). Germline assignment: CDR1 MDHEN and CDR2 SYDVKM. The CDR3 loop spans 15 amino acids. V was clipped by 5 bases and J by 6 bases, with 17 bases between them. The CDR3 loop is CASSAYSGSGNIQYF. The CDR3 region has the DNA TGTGCCAGCAGTGCTTATAGCGGTTCAGGAAACATTCAGTACTTC. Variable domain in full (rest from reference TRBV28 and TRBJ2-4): DVKVTQSSRYLVKRTGEKVFLECVQDMDHENMFWYRQDPGLGLRLIYFSYDVKMKEKGDIPEGYSVSREKKERFSLILESASTNQTSMYLCASSAYSGSGNIQYFGAGTRLSVL.

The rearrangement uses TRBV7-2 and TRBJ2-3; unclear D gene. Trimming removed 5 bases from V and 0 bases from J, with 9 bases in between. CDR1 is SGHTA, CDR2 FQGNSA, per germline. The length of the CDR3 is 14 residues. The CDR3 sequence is CASSLLVSTDTQYF. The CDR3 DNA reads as TGTGCCAGCAGCCTATTGGTGAGCACAGATACGCAGTATTTT.

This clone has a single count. Here the CDR3 DNA reads TGTGCCAGCAGCAGGACTAGCGGGTATGAGCAGTTCTTC. Its translation: CASSRTSGYEQFF. This chain joins TRBV6-4 and TRBJ2-1, with TRBD2 matching 11 bases. V dropped 6 bases and J dropped 8; count of bases not matched to a gene: 3. The CDR3 spans 13 residues. The V gene's germline CDR1 is MRHNA and CDR2 SNTAGT.

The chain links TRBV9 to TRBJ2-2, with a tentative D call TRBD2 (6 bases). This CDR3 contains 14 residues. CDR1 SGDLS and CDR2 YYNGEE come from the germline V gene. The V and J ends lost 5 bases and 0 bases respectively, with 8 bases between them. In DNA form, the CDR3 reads TGTGCCAGCAGTGGAGGGGCGAACACCGGGGAGCTGTTTTTT. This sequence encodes CASSGGANTGELFF.

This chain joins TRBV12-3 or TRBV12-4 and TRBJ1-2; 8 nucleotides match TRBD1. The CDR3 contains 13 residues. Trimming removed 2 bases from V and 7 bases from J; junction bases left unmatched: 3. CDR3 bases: TGTGCCAGCAGTTTAAAGACAGGGGTTGGCTACACCTTC. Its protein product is CASSLKTGVGYTF.

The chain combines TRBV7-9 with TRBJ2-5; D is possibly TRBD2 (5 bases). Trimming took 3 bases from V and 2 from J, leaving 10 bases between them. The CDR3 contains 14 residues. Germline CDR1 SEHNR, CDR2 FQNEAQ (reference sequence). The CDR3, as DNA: TGTGCCAGCAGCTTTGCGGCGGGTCAAGAGACCCAGTACTTC. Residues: CASSFAAGQETQYF.

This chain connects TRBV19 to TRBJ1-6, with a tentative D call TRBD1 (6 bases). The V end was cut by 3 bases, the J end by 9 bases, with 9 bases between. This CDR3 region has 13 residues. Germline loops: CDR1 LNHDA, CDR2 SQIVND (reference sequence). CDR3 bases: TGTGCCAGTAGTATCAGGGGTGGTTCACCCCTCCACTTT. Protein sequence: CASSIRGGSPLHF.

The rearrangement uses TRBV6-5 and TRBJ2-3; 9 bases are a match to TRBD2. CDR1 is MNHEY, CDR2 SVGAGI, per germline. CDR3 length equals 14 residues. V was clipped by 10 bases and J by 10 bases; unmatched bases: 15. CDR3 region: CATRIPGTSLAQYF. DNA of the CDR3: TGTGCCACAAGAATACCCGGGACTAGCTTGGCGCAGTATTTT.

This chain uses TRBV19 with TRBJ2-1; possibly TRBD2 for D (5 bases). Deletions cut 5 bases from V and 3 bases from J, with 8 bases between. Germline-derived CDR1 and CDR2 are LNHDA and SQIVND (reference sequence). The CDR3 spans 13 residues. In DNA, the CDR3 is TGTGCCAGTAGTTTTGGACTCTACAATGAGCAGTTCTTC. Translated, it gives CASSFGLYNEQFF.

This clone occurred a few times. CDR3 amino acids: CASSQDGQAPGGYTF. The CDR3 DNA reads as TGTGCCAGCAGCCAAGATGGACAGGCCCCGGGCGGCTACACCTTC. The chain couples TRBV3-1 (or the pseudogene TRBV3-2) to TRBJ1-2; 7 bases match TRBD1. The J segment lost 8 bases and the V segment lost 0 bases, leaving 9 bases of the junction unmatched. The CDR3 sequence is 15 residues long. Germline V gene sequence: CDR1 LGHDT, CDR2 YNNKEL (reference sequence).

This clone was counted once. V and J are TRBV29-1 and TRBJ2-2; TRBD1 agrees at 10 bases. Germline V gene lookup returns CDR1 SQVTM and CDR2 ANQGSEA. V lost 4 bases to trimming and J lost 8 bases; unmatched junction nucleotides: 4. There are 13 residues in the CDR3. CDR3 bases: TGCAGCGTTGGGGGACAGGGGTTAGGGGAGCTGTTTTTT. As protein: CSVGGQGLGELFF.

DNA for the CDR3: TGCAGGGGACTGCGGAACACTGAAGCTTTCTTT. Its translation: CRGLRNTEAFF. The chain combines TRBV20-1 with TRBJ1-1, with D maybe TRBD1 (5 bases). From germline, CDR1 is DFQATT and CDR2 SNEGSKA (reference sequence). The CDR3 consists of 11 residues.